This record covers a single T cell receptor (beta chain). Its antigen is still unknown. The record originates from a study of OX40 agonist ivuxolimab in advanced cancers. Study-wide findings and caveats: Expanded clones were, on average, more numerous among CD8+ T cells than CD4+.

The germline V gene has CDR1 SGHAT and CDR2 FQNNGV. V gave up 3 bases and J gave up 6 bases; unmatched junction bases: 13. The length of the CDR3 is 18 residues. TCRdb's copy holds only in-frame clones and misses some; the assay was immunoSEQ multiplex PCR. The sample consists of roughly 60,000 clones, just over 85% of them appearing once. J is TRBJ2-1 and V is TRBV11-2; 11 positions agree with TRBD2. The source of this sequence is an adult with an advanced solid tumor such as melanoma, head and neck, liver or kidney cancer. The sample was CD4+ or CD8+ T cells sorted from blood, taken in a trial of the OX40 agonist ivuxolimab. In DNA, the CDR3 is TGTGCCAGCAGCTTCGGGCTAGCGGGGGGCCGAGGAGGCAATGAGCAGTTCTTC. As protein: CASSFGLAGGRGGNEQFF. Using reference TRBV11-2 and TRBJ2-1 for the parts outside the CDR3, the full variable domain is EAGVAQSPRYKIIEKRQSVAFWCNPISGHATLYWYQQILGQGPKLLIQFQNNGVVDDSQLPKDRFSAERLKGVDSTLKIQPAKLEDSAVYLCASSFGLAGGRGGNEQFFGPGTRLTVL.